This T cell receptor (beta chain) was profiled in a study of cytomegalovirus exposure and HLA in healthy donors (TCRdb year 2017). Regarding the research as a whole: An earlier analysis of approximately 600 of the donors reported 250 to 350 Gb of sequence data and more than 90 million unique TCR beta sequences from 150 million to 200 million T cells. All discovery cohort repertoires had been generated using a single sequencing platform. The study combined high-throughput TCR immunosequencing, statistical association of individual TCRs with disease status, and machine learning to predict cytomegalovirus infection status. A separate validation cohort of roughly 130 different subjects was used in addition to the roughly 720-subject first cohort. The later analysis used no new phenotypic data to find candidate immune exposures, relying instead on TCR beta sequences and their occurrence across donors. The study aimed to test whether signatures of past pathogen exposure could be identified by cataloging public T cell receptors. On average, about 200,000 unique TCR beta nucleotide sequences were sequenced per donor among a few hundred genotyped donors of the cohort, with 15% to 20% of those sequences being non-productive. Roughly 320 gigabases of sequencing data and around 85 million unique TCR sequences made up an early release that covered nearly 650 HLA-typed donors. The number of donors typed differed by locus, with about 629-640 for A, B, C, DRB1 and DQB1, roughly 520 for DQA1, under 610 for DPA1, and some 440 for DPB1. The study used immunosequencing to profile the T cell repertoires of some 600 subjects and linked those repertoires to cytomegalovirus serostatus. HLA typing covered class I and class II loci at four-digit resolution. Donor age, sex, ethnicity and CMV serostatus were compiled together with the repertoire data. Four or five DR-DQ haplotypes were treated as single units for association and clustering because of strong linkage in the cohort. The genetic ancestry cluster associated with self-reported Caucasian donors included over 65% of the approximately 430 genotyped donors. Genome-wide SNP genotypes for about 65% of the roughly 670 donors were used in a later genetic analysis, which treated that subset as a discovery cohort. An earlier analysis of several hundred of the donors applied high-throughput TCR beta sequencing to assess whether each TCR beta V gene segment acted as functional or pseudogenic. A later analysis re-examined previously published TCR beta repertoires from just over 650 donors and added high-resolution HLA genotyping to investigate patterns of TCR occurrence.

The cohort consisted of more than 650 healthy bone marrow donors. All cohort members were sampled while nominally healthy, although unrecorded immune exposures were likely present. The donor tested CMV seropositive, placing the donor among the roughly 300 seropositive members of the cohort. Every donor gave a peripheral blood sample, and the peripheral blood mononuclear cells from that sample were used for TCR beta sequencing. The Qiagen DNeasy Blood Extraction Kit was used to extract genomic DNA from the blood cell samples. To prepare the library, the immunoSEQ multiplex PCR assay was applied. The multiplex PCR relied on a mix of 60 forward primers for TCR Vbeta segments and 13 reverse primers for TCR Jbeta segments. The CDR3 region of rearranged TCR beta genes was amplified from genomic DNA with a multiplex PCR assay. The Illumina HiSeq System was used to sequence the amplified TCR beta libraries as 87-base-pair reads. The study's own analysis went as follows. A later analysis tallied 75 million to 85 million unique TCR beta chains across the 666 repertoires, and around 10 million of those chains were shared by two or more donors. Raw reads were error-corrected and collapsed into unique sequences by a nearest-neighbor algorithm in which closely related sequences were merged to remove PCR and sequencing errors. V, D and J gene segments were assigned by aligning CDR3 sequences to IMGT reference sequences. For a sequence to be retained, at least a six-nucleotide match to both a V gene segment and a J gene segment was required. Rearrangements were called productive when the CDR3 lacked stop codons and stayed in frame with V and J; all others were non-productive. CDR3 was defined according to IMGT convention as the region running from the second conserved V-encoded cysteine to the conserved J-encoded phenylalanine. In an earlier analysis of around 600 of the donors, sequences lacking an unambiguous match to a single V gene segment were excluded. An earlier analysis of just under 600 of the donors called V segments functional above 56.7% productive rearrangements and segregating when the between-donor standard deviation exceeded 5%. A statistical classification framework was built for diagnosing cytomegalovirus status from the catalog of TCR beta chain sequences. A later analysis assigned V and J genes by comparing TCR nucleotide sequences with IMGT/GENE-DB human TR gene sequences. The TCRdist pipeline was used in a later analysis to assign CDR3 sequences and most-parsimonious VDJ recombination scenarios. In a later analysis, each TCR beta chain was defined by its CDR3 amino acid sequence together with its V-gene family, and reads lacking a unique V-gene family were excluded. In a later analysis, approximately 590 highly shared, low-generation-probability nucleotide sequences were removed to address suspected cross-contamination and a sequencing artifact. For each public chain, a later analysis derived a clonal expansion index from normalized ranks of inferred template counts within each repertoire. In a later analysis, generation probabilities were computed using a VDJ recombination model fitted to out-of-frame rearrangements, and the results were checked against IGoR. In a later analysis, hypergeometric tests were used to score TCR-TCR, TCR-HLA and TCR-CMV co-occurrence, with a repertoire-size bias correction applied to TCR pairs. To estimate false discovery rates, a later analysis permuted the HLA or CMV assignments 20 times. In a later analysis, co-occurring TCRs were grouped with DBSCAN, and TCRdist sequence similarity was added when clustering was performed within HLA-allele-positive subsets. For co-occurrence clustering, repertoires with fewer than 30,000 or more than 120,000 public chains were excluded, along with 5 or 6 repertoires with anomalous nucleotide sharing. TCRdb took over this immuneACCESS table, retaining in-frame rearrangements with V and J assigned. Such tables are incomplete; in checked studies, under half of the missing clones stem from an unresolved V gene, and the remainder is unexplained. V and J calls and clone size are as listed in that table; D and trimming were resolved from the DNA. In all, the sample holds around 150,000 clones, and 64% of those were seen once. Less than 3.5% of the sample comes from the top ten.

The CDR3 numbers 18 residues from cysteine through phenylalanine. The retained sequence is limited to the CDR3, 54 bases, with the frame set at the first base. Taken from the germline V gene, the CDR1 and CDR2 loops are SGHRS and YFSETQ. The trim is 0 bases for V and 1 base for J, with a gap of 19 bases between the germline ends. What the work shows at the level of the full study, not this receptor alone: Some IMGT-functional V segments, including TRBV6-2 and TRBV6-3, could not be distinguished by the 87-base-pair reads and were therefore excluded. The cohort was sequenced for TCR beta chains only, and without alpha or paired-chain data the features that could be detected were limited. The sequencing pipeline was judged likely to have produced a cluster of highly shared sequence variants as a technical artifact. According to the authors, the approach could potentially be generalized to other disease states and immunological phenotypes. Because counts were too low, roughly 17 rarely observed V segments, including chromosome 9 orphons, were left out of the earlier analysis of approximately 500 of the donors. CMV serostatus was the only immune exposure information available for the cohort. Most TCR sequences were seen in very few donors, while some public TCRs were found in many individuals. A further reported finding was that TCR beta sequences accurately predicted the HLA-A and HLA-B alleles for most subjects in the first cohort. According to a later analysis, parvovirus B19, influenza, CMV and Epstein-Barr virus appeared linked to several top co-occurrence clusters. Roughly uniform sequencing depth across donors was assumed in presence/absence analyses, although this assumption may not hold. In a later genetic analysis, fewer N-insertions in productive TCRs were reported among donors in an Asian-associated ancestry cluster than the roughly 640-donor mean. A later analysis found that TCR association rates varied across HLA loci, with DRB1 alleles showing the most associated TCRs and HLA-C alleles the fewest. A later analysis found that most CMV-associated TCR beta chains appeared HLA-restricted, with HLA associations seemingly driven largely by CMV exposure. The study gave a list of 150 to 200 TCR beta chains associated with cytomegalovirus. An earlier analysis of approximately 540 of the donors showed that most TCR beta V segments appeared in productive rearrangements either about 87% or about 30% of the time, which broadly matched IMGT annotations. In vitro tests confirmed that a few of the cytomegalovirus-associated TCR beta chains recognize cytomegalovirus antigens. In a later analysis, HLA-associated TCR beta chains showed more clonal expansion and lower generation probabilities than non-associated chains that were equally common. In a later genetic analysis, a missense DCLRE1C variant was associated with V-gene and J-gene trimming of TCR beta chains, and the association was replicated in an independent cohort. In a later analysis, some 18,000 TCR beta sequences were associated with specific HLA alleles at a false discovery rate of 0.05. Assigning TCR associations to individual alleles was difficult when HLA alleles, especially DR and DQ, strongly co-occurred. In both the original and validation cohorts, the classifier was reported to diagnose cytomegalovirus status with high specificity and sensitivity. Because HLA typing was unavailable for some donors at each locus, only the typed subset was used in association tests. Linkage disequilibrium might explain the correlated functional status among segregating V segments, but an unknown experimental factor could not be excluded.

Note on this clone: The target of this receptor is not known. Base qualities are not at hand, and no much larger clone is one base apart.

Sequencing used PBMCs. The chain was built from TRBV5-1 and TRBJ1-1; the D gene is unclear. The sequence was obtained from a woman aged 25 to 39 in good health and CMV-seropositive. The DNA is as follows: TGCGCCAGCAGCTTGGCCGATTGGAGGGCGGGTAGGAACACTGAAGCTTTCTTT. Translated, it gives CASSLADWRAGRNTEAFF.